A single sample gave rise to the 17 T cell receptor beta chains below, sequenced in a study of cytomegalovirus exposure and HLA in healthy donors. The PCR used 60 Vbeta and 13 Jbeta primers. Clones were read by immunoSEQ multiplex PCR, and TCRdb kept only the in-frame ones, dropping some. Among approximately 130,000 clones listed, around three quarters were seen once. Source material: PBMCs. These receptor sequences come from a woman in her fifties or sixties in good health and CMV-seronegative.

V is TRBV4-3 and J is TRBJ2-3; TRBD1 aligns across 8 bases. The CDR3 is 14 amino acids. Unmatched junction bases numbered 3, after V lost 4 bases and J lost 3 bases. CDR1 is LGHNA and CDR2 is YSLEER in the germline V gene. The CDR3, as DNA: TGCGCCAGCAGCCGGGGACAGGTGACAGATACGCAGTATTTT. This gives the protein CASSRGQVTDTQYF.

The V and J genes are TRBV13 and TRBJ2-5, with TRBD1 as a possible D gene (5 bases). This CDR3 has 14 residues. With 0 bases removed from V and 3 bases from J, the gap between germline ends came to 8 bases. The germline V gene has CDR1 PRHDT and CDR2 FYEKMQ (reference sequence). The CDR3: CASSLGGREETQYF. CDR3 coding DNA: TGTGCCAGCAGCTTAGGAGGCAGGGAAGAGACCCAGTACTTC.

Remarks on this clone: A junction end diverges from the germline sequence, so it may reflect a read error. This sample includes further DNA sequences coding for the same CDR3. The rearrangement links TRBV5-4 to TRBJ1-4; unclear D gene. The CDR3 has 13 amino acids. Germline V gene sequence: CDR1 SGHNT, CDR2 YYREEE (reference sequence). CDR3 sequence (DNA): TGTGCCAGCAGCCCCGAACTAAATGAGAAACTGTTTTTT. The encoded protein is CASSPELNEKLFF.

J is TRBJ2-2 and V is TRBV7-8, with 7 bases matching TRBD2. The CDR3 contains 16 residues. Germline assignment: CDR1 SGHVS and CDR2 FQNEAQ. V lost 2 bases to trimming and J lost 7 bases; unmatched junction nucleotides: 10. CDR3 in amino acids: CASSLRRGNLIGELFF. The CDR3 DNA sequence: TGTGCCAGCAGCTTACGGCGGGGGAATCTCATCGGGGAGCTGTTTTTT.

V is TRBV5-1 and J is TRBJ2-3, with a tentative D call TRBD2 (6 bases). CDR3 length equals 15 residues. Germline CDR1 is SGHRS and CDR2 is YFSETQ. Trimming took off 0 bases at V and 3 bases at J, with 11 bases between the two ends. CDR3 in amino acids: CASSLAGVGTDTQYF. Written as DNA, the CDR3 is TGCGCCAGCAGCTTGGCGGGAGTAGGGACAGATACGCAGTATTTT. The full variable domain, with the rest looked up from reference TRBV5-1 and TRBJ2-3, is KAGVTQTPRYLIKTRGQQVTLSCSPISGHRSVSWYQQTPGQGLQFLFEYFSETQRNKGNFPGRFSGRQFSNSRSEMNVSTLELGDSALYLCASSLAGVGTDTQYFGPGTRLTVL.

This rearrangement joins TRBV14 to TRBJ2-2, with 12 positions matching TRBD2. Germline CDR1 reads SGHDN; CDR2 reads FVKESK. Losses at the gene ends were 0 bases for V and 6 bases for J; bases not matched to a gene: 5. This CDR3 has 17 amino acids. CDR3 in DNA: TGTGCCAGCAGCCAAGACGTACTAGCGGGAGGTGCCGGGGAGCTGTTTTTT. It encodes CASSQDVLAGGAGELFF.

For this clone: An end of the junction differs from the germline gene, which may be a read error. The CDR3 coding sequence is TGTGCCAGCAGCGGCGGGCGCGGTAATCAGCCCCAGAATTTT. Amino acids: CASSGGRGNQPQNF. The chain carries TRBV28 and TRBJ1-5; unclear D gene. Looked up from germline, CDR1 is MDHEN and CDR2 is SYDVKM. The length of the CDR3 is 14 residues.

In the case of this clone: At one end the junction does not follow the germline gene, possibly because of a read error. This sequence joins TRBV6-5 and TRBJ1-1; a possible D gene is TRBD1 (5 bases). The germline V gene encodes CDR1 MNHEY and CDR2 SVGAGI. The CDR3 extends over 14 amino acids. DNA of the CDR3: TGTACCAGCGGCCGGGCAGCAAGGGGCACTGAAGCTTTCTTT. Amino acid sequence: CTSGRAARGTEAFF.

The genes are TRBV5-1 and TRBJ1-1; 9 positions agree with TRBD1. J gave up 7 bases and V 1 base, and 20 bases lay outside the gene matches. This CDR3 spans 19 amino acids. The germline V gene has CDR1 SGHRS and CDR2 YFSETQ. CDR3 sequence: CASSLTNGRTGAWDDEAFF. CDR3 bases: TGCGCCAGCAGCTTGACCAACGGGAGGACAGGGGCGTGGGATGATGAAGCTTTCTTT.

CDR3 region: CASSPRRDRVVDTQYF. Written as DNA, the CDR3 is TGCGCCAGCAGCCCACGGCGGGACAGGGTGGTAGATACGCAGTATTTT. The gene calls are TRBV5-1 and TRBJ2-3; 9 bases are shared with TRBD1. CDR1 SGHRS and CDR2 YFSETQ come from the germline V gene. The CDR3 is 16 amino acids. With 4 bases clipped from V and 5 bases from J, the junction kept 11 bases outside the gene matches.

The gene calls are TRBV18 and TRBJ1-2, with TRBD1 identical over 8 bases. V shed 3 bases, J shed 2 bases, and the junction held 8 bases outside the gene matches. Germline CDR1 KGHSH, CDR2 LQKENI. The CDR3 length is 16 residues. The CDR3 here is CASSPSLTGENYGYTF. The CDR3 DNA follows: TGTGCCAGCTCACCCTCTTTGACAGGGGAAAACTATGGCTACACCTTC.

J is TRBJ2-1 and V is TRBV28; no clear D. The CDR3 has 11 residues. The V end was cut by 7 bases, the J end by 8 bases, with 9 bases between. Germline V lookup: CDR1 MDHEN, CDR2 SYDVKM. For the CDR3, the DNA is TGTGCCAGCATCCTGGCAGATGAGCAGTTCTTC. It yields the protein CASILADEQFF. Full variable domain (remainder filled in from reference TRBV28 and TRBJ2-1): DVKVTQSSRYLVKRTGEKVFLECVQDMDHENMFWYRQDPGLGLRLIYFSYDVKMKEKGDIPEGYSVSREKKERFSLILESASTNQTSMYLCASILADEQFFGPGTRLTVL.

This clone turned up a few times. CDR3 DNA sequence: TGTGCCAGCAGCTTCCAACAGGGGGCAAATATGAACACTGAAGCTTTCTTT. It is translated as CASSFQQGANMNTEAFF. J is TRBJ1-1 and V is TRBV7-9; 9 bases agree with TRBD1. The CDR3 loop spans 17 amino acids. The V segment lost 3 bases and the J segment 0 bases; nucleotides outside the gene matches: 8. Germline CDR1 is SEHNR and CDR2 is FQNEAQ (reference sequence).

The V gene is TRBV5-5, the J gene TRBJ1-5; no firm D call. The germline V and J ends were trimmed by 1 base and 3 bases, with 8 bases remaining between them. Germline V gives CDR1 SGHKS, CDR2 YYEKEE (reference sequence). This CDR3 comprises 14 residues. The CDR3 loop is CASSLRRDNQPQHF. CDR3 in DNA: TGTGCCAGCAGCTTGAGACGGGACAATCAGCCCCAGCATTTT.

This rearrangement joins TRBV6-4 to TRBJ1-1; 11 bases are a match to TRBD1. The CDR3 totals 14 residues. Per germline, CDR1 MRHNA and CDR2 SNTAGT. Trimming took 6 bases from V and 1 from J; bases not matched to a gene: 1. CDR3: CASRGTGGNTEAFF. DNA of the CDR3: TGTGCCAGCAGAGGGACAGGGGGGAACACTGAAGCTTTCTTT.

Here the CDR3 DNA reads TGTGCCAGCACCCCTGGGAGGAGATGGTGCACAGATACGCAGTATTTT. Its translation: CASTPGRRWCTDTQYF. This sequence joins TRBV21-1 and TRBJ2-3; the D call TRBD2 from the table was never checked on the DNA. TRBV21-1 is a pseudogene. The CDR3 totals 16 residues.

The chain links TRBV10-3 to TRBJ2-5; 11 bases are a match to TRBD2. The CDR3 is 17 residues long. From germline, CDR1 is ENHRY and CDR2 SYGVKD. The V segment lost 4 bases and the J segment 4 bases; nucleotides outside the gene matches: 11. The DNA for the CDR3 is TGTGCCATCAGTGCCGGGACTAGCGGCCGTATAGGAGAGACCCAGTACTTC. It specifies CAISAGTSGRIGETQYF.